This is a list of T cell receptor beta chains from one sample in a study of CD8 T cells in ankylosing spondylitis. One entry per CDR3 protein, called by TCRdb with MiXCR from the 5' RACE reads. The sample shows roughly 120,000 distinct CDR3 sequences, around 7% of them seen only once. Sequencing was done on a sample of blood, either unsorted or a sorted T cell fraction (not recorded which). The receptors stem from a male donor with ankylosing spondylitis or in good health (not recorded which). The CDR3 runs from the conserved cysteine through the conserved F or W. The D gene is left open where the match is weak. Only some rows state a clone size, as once, few, many or a class for expanded clones.

V gene: TRBV5-1
D gene: NA
clone size: NA
J gene: TRBJ2-3
CDR3 DNA: TGCGCCAGCAGCTTGGAGCCAGGTCCTAGCACAGATACGCAGTATTTT
CDR3 protein: CASSLEPGPSTDTQYF

V gene: TRBV5-1
D gene: TRBD2
clone size: many
J gene: TRBJ2-7
CDR3 DNA: TGCGCCAGCAGCGTCCCGGGACTAGCGGGGCTCTCCTACGAGCAGTACTTC
CDR3 protein: CASSVPGLAGLSYEQYF

V gene: TRBV6-2/TRBV6-3
D gene: TRBD1
clone size: many
J gene: TRBJ2-1
CDR3 DNA: TGTGCCAGCAGTAATCATCCCGGGACAGGGAGGCCCTACAATGAGCAGTTCTTC
CDR3 protein: CASSNHPGTGRPYNEQFF

V gene: TRBV5-1
D gene: TRBD1
clone size: many
J gene: TRBJ2-1
CDR3 DNA: TGCGCCAGCAGCCGGGCCGGGACAGGGGGTGATGAGCAGTTCTTC
CDR3 protein: CASSRAGTGGDEQFF

V gene: TRBV19
D gene: NA
clone size: NA
J gene: TRBJ1-5
CDR3 DNA: TGTGCCAGTAGTATATATTACGTCTACAATCAGCCCCAGCATTTT
CDR3 protein: CASSIYYVYNQPQHF

V gene: TRBV7-8
D gene: TRBD2
clone size: NA
J gene: TRBJ2-3
CDR3 DNA: TGTGCCAGCAGCTTATTCCCCGGGACTAGCGGGAGGGGCACAGATACGCAGTATTTT
CDR3 protein: CASSLFPGTSGRGTDTQYF

V gene: TRBV5-1
D gene: NA
clone size: many
J gene: TRBJ2-5
CDR3 DNA: TGCGCCAGCAGCTTTAAGGCGCCCACTACGGAGACCCAGTACTTC
CDR3 protein: CASSFKAPTTETQYF

V gene: TRBV6-2/TRBV6-3
D gene: NA
clone size: few
J gene: TRBJ1-5
CDR3 DNA: TGTGCCAGCACCAAATATAGCAATCAGCCCCAGCATTTT
CDR3 protein: CASTKYSNQPQHF

V gene: TRBV10-3
D gene: TRBD1
clone size: many
J gene: TRBJ1-1
CDR3 DNA: TGTGCCATCAGTGGGACCGGGACAGGGGAATTCACTGAAGCTTTCTTT
CDR3 protein: CAISGTGTGEFTEAFF

V gene: TRBV12-3/TRBV12-4
D gene: TRBD1
clone size: many
J gene: TRBJ1-2
CDR3 DNA: TGTGCCAGCAGTTTAAGGGGACAGGGTCACTATGGCTACACCTTC
CDR3 protein: CASSLRGQGHYGYTF

V gene: TRBV5-1
D gene: TRBD1
clone size: many
J gene: TRBJ2-5
CDR3 DNA: TGCGCCAGCAGCCAACAGGGGGGACAAGAGACCCAGTACTTC
CDR3 protein: CASSQQGGQETQYF

V gene: TRBV5-1
D gene: TRBD1
clone size: many
J gene: TRBJ2-2
CDR3 DNA: TGCGCCAGCAGCTTGGGTTTCGCCGGACAGGTCATGAACACCGGGGAGCTGTTTTTT
CDR3 protein: CASSLGFAGQVMNTGELFF

V gene: TRBV10-2
D gene: TRBD2
clone size: many
J gene: TRBJ2-1
CDR3 DNA: TGCGCCAGCAGACTAGCGGTTAACAATGAGCAGTTCTTC
CDR3 protein: CASRLAVNNEQFF

V gene: TRBV20-1
D gene: NA
clone size: many
J gene: TRBJ1-3
CDR3 DNA: TGCAGTGCTAACCCAAGGCCGAGCTCTGGAAACACCATATATTTT
CDR3 protein: CSANPRPSSGNTIYF

V gene: TRBV10-3
D gene: NA
clone size: many
J gene: TRBJ1-1
CDR3 DNA: TGTGCCATCAGGGGGGAGGGGGGGACTGAAGCTTTCTTT
CDR3 protein: CAIRGEGGTEAFF

V gene: TRBV12-3/TRBV12-4
D gene: NA
clone size: many
J gene: TRBJ2-5
CDR3 DNA: TGTGCCACCTCAGTTTTAGCAGGGGAGACCCAGTACTTC
CDR3 protein: CATSVLAGETQYF

V gene: TRBV12-3/TRBV12-4
D gene: TRBD1
clone size: many
J gene: TRBJ1-1
CDR3 DNA: TGTGCCAGCAACCTACAGGGGGCAGGGGCTGAAGCTTTCTTT
CDR3 protein: CASNLQGAGAEAFF

V gene: TRBV7-3
D gene: NA
clone size: many
J gene: TRBJ2-3
CDR3 DNA: TGTGCCAGCAGCCTGATTGAAGGGTCCGATACGCAGTATTTT
CDR3 protein: CASSLIEGSDTQYF

V gene: TRBV5-1
D gene: NA
clone size: many
J gene: TRBJ2-1
CDR3 DNA: TGCGCCAGCAGCGGGCCCGGGGCTCATGTAGCTAATGAGCAGTTCTTC
CDR3 protein: CASSGPGAHVANEQFF

V gene: TRBV5-1
D gene: TRBD1
clone size: many
J gene: TRBJ2-7
CDR3 DNA: TGCGCCAGCAGCCTCGGGACAGGGGGGAACGAGCAGTACTTC
CDR3 protein: CASSLGTGGNEQYF

V gene: TRBV5-1
D gene: NA
clone size: many
J gene: TRBJ2-5
CDR3 DNA: TGCGCCAGCAGCGTGGACAGCCAAGAGACCCAGTACTTC
CDR3 protein: CASSVDSQETQYF

V gene: TRBV5-1
D gene: TRBD1
clone size: many
J gene: TRBJ2-7
CDR3 DNA: TGCGCCAGCAGCTTGAGGACAGGGCCATACGAGCAGTACTTC
CDR3 protein: CASSLRTGPYEQYF

V gene: TRBV24-1
D gene: NA
clone size: NA
J gene: TRBJ2-3
CDR3 DNA: TGTGCCACCAGTGATTTAGCAGATACGCAGTATTTT
CDR3 protein: CATSDLADTQYF

V gene: TRBV7-9
D gene: NA
clone size: many
J gene: TRBJ2-7
CDR3 DNA: TGTGCCAGCAGCTTATTTCGCCTAGTCAGCTACGAGCAGTACTTC
CDR3 protein: CASSLFRLVSYEQYF

V gene: TRBV11-2
D gene: NA
clone size: many
J gene: TRBJ2-5
CDR3 DNA: TGTGCCAGCAGCTTACTAGGAGCGGTGACCCAGTACTTC
CDR3 protein: CASSLLGAVTQYF

V gene: TRBV4-3
D gene: NA
clone size: many
J gene: TRBJ2-7
CDR3 DNA: TGCGCCAGCAGCCAAGATGAGGGGGGCTCCTACGAGCAGTACTTC
CDR3 protein: CASSQDEGGSYEQYF

V gene: TRBV10-3
D gene: NA
clone size: many
J gene: TRBJ2-1
CDR3 DNA: TGTGCCATCAGTGAGTCTGGGCTAAACTACAATGAGCAGTTCTTC
CDR3 protein: CAISESGLNYNEQFF

V gene: TRBV7-2
D gene: NA
clone size: many
J gene: TRBJ2-1
CDR3 DNA: TGTGCCAGCAGCGCGACCCGGAGCTCCTACAATGAGCAGTTCTTC
CDR3 protein: CASSATRSSYNEQFF

V gene: TRBV7-9
D gene: TRBD1
clone size: many
J gene: TRBJ1-4
CDR3 DNA: TGTGCCAGCAGTTCACCCCCCGGACAGGGGGCCTTTAATGAAAAACTGTTTTTT
CDR3 protein: CASSSPPGQGAFNEKLFF

V gene: TRBV6-1
D gene: TRBD1
clone size: many
J gene: TRBJ1-2
CDR3 DNA: TGTGCCAGCGCACAGACAGGGGGAAACTATGGCTACACCTTC
CDR3 protein: CASAQTGGNYGYTF

V gene: TRBV12-3/TRBV12-4
D gene: NA
clone size: many
J gene: TRBJ2-7
CDR3 DNA: TGTGCCAGCAGTTTAGCAGGGGTAGGGGCCTACGAGCAGTACTTC
CDR3 protein: CASSLAGVGAYEQYF

V gene: TRBV5-1
D gene: NA
clone size: many
J gene: TRBJ2-1
CDR3 DNA: TGCGCCAGCAGCTTCTCCGTCTCGGGGGATATTTGGAGTGAGCAGTTCTTC
CDR3 protein: CASSFSVSGDIWSEQFF

V gene: TRBV4-1
D gene: NA
clone size: many
J gene: TRBJ1-2
CDR3 DNA: TGCGCCAGCAGTGAGGGGGGAGCTAACTATGGCTACACCTTC
CDR3 protein: CASSEGGANYGYTF

V gene: TRBV12-3/TRBV12-4
D gene: TRBD1
clone size: NA
J gene: TRBJ1-1
CDR3 DNA: TGTGCCAGCAGTTCTCTCATAGGACAGGGGGCGACTGAAGCTTTCTTT
CDR3 protein: CASSSLIGQGATEAFF

V gene: TRBV5-1
D gene: TRBD1
clone size: many
J gene: TRBJ2-7
CDR3 DNA: TGCGCCAGCAGCGAAGTCAGGGGGATAAACGAGCAGTACTTC
CDR3 protein: CASSEVRGINEQYF

V gene: TRBV29-1
D gene: TRBD2
clone size: NA
J gene: TRBJ2-3
CDR3 DNA: TGCAGCTCTGGGACTAGCGATACGCAGTATTTT
CDR3 protein: CSSGTSDTQYF

V gene: TRBV29-1
D gene: NA
clone size: many
J gene: TRBJ1-5
CDR3 DNA: TGCAGCGTTGAAGACAGTACAGGTCAGCCCCAGCATTTT
CDR3 protein: CSVEDSTGQPQHF

V gene: TRBV7-2
D gene: TRBD2
clone size: few
J gene: TRBJ2-7
CDR3 DNA: TGTGCCAGCAGCTTAGCGCATCCTAGCGGGCCCGGCGAGCAGTACTTC
CDR3 protein: CASSLAHPSGPGEQYF

V gene: TRBV12-3/TRBV12-4
D gene: TRBD2
clone size: many
J gene: TRBJ2-2
CDR3 DNA: TGTGCCAGCAGCCCCGGGACTAGCGGGGGGGCCGGGGAGCTGTTTTTT
CDR3 protein: CASSPGTSGGAGELFF

V gene: TRBV5-1
D gene: NA
clone size: many
J gene: TRBJ2-3
CDR3 DNA: TGCGCCAGCAGCTTGGAGGGGTTCACAGATACGCAGTATTTT
CDR3 protein: CASSLEGFTDTQYF

V gene: TRBV28
D gene: TRBD1
clone size: many
J gene: TRBJ2-3
CDR3 DNA: TGTGCCAGCAGTTTTTCGACAGGGGCCGATACGCAGTATTTT
CDR3 protein: CASSFSTGADTQYF

V gene: TRBV21-1
D gene: NA
clone size: many
J gene: TRBJ2-6
CDR3 DNA: TGTGCCAGCAATGGGGACTCTGGGGCCAACGTCCTGACTTTC
CDR3 protein: CASNGDSGANVLTF

V gene: TRBV5-5
D gene: TRBD1
clone size: many
J gene: TRBJ2-7
CDR3 DNA: TGTGCCAGCAGCATAGGACAGGACTCCTACGAGCAGTACTTC
CDR3 protein: CASSIGQDSYEQYF

V gene: TRBV20-1
D gene: TRBD2
clone size: many
J gene: TRBJ2-7
CDR3 DNA: TGCAGTGCTAGAGGACCCAGCGGGAGCTACGAGCAGTACTTC
CDR3 protein: CSARGPSGSYEQYF

V gene: TRBV7-9
D gene: NA
clone size: many
J gene: TRBJ1-4
CDR3 DNA: TGTGCCAGCAGCTTTGTTGAAAAACTGTTTTTT
CDR3 protein: CASSFVEKLFF

V gene: TRBV7-2
D gene: NA
clone size: many
J gene: TRBJ2-7
CDR3 DNA: TGTGCCAGCAGCTTGGCTGGGGGCGGCCCCTTGAAGCAGTACTTC
CDR3 protein: CASSLAGGGPLKQYF

V gene: TRBV7-8
D gene: NA
clone size: many
J gene: TRBJ1-3
CDR3 DNA: TGTGCCAGCAGCTTAAGGGCAGGGGCTGGAAACACCATATATTTT
CDR3 protein: CASSLRAGAGNTIYF

V gene: TRBV7-9
D gene: TRBD2
clone size: many
J gene: TRBJ2-7
CDR3 DNA: TGTGCCAGCAGCTTAGGTCTAGCGGGGTTCTACGAGCAGTACTTC
CDR3 protein: CASSLGLAGFYEQYF

V gene: TRBV10-3
D gene: TRBD1
clone size: NA
J gene: TRBJ2-1
CDR3 DNA: TGTGCCATCAGTGAGTCCGACAGGGGGCTCGGGAATGAGCAGTTCTTC
CDR3 protein: CAISESDRGLGNEQFF

V gene: TRBV20-1
D gene: NA
clone size: few
J gene: TRBJ2-7
CDR3 DNA: TGCAGTGCTAGAGGTCACAGGCCCAACGAGCAGTACTTC
CDR3 protein: CSARGHRPNEQYF

V gene: TRBV20-1
D gene: NA
clone size: NA
J gene: TRBJ2-2
CDR3 DNA: TGCAGTGCTAGAGATCAGGGGTCGGGCACCGGGGAGCTGTTTTTT
CDR3 protein: CSARDQGSGTGELFF

V gene: TRBV12-3/TRBV12-4
D gene: NA
clone size: many
J gene: TRBJ1-5
CDR3 DNA: TGTGCCAGCAGTTTTGAGACAGGCGGCGATCAGCCCCAGCATTTT
CDR3 protein: CASSFETGGDQPQHF

V gene: TRBV20-1
D gene: TRBD2
clone size: many
J gene: TRBJ2-3
CDR3 DNA: TGCAGTGCTAGGGAAACTAGCGGGGGGGCCAGGGATACGCAGTATTTT
CDR3 protein: CSARETSGGARDTQYF

V gene: TRBV20-1
D gene: TRBD1
clone size: many
J gene: TRBJ1-1
CDR3 DNA: TGCAGTGCTAGTAATACAGGGGACACTGAAGCTTTCTTT
CDR3 protein: CSASNTGDTEAFF

V gene: TRBV20-1
D gene: TRBD1
clone size: NA
J gene: TRBJ2-5
CDR3 DNA: TGCAGTGCCAACGACAGGGTTGAGACCCAGTACTTC
CDR3 protein: CSANDRVETQYF

V gene: TRBV6-4
D gene: NA
clone size: many
J gene: TRBJ1-2
CDR3 DNA: TGTGCCAGCAGTGCGGAGGAGGGCGGCTACACCTTC
CDR3 protein: CASSAEEGGYTF

V gene: TRBV29-1
D gene: NA
clone size: many
J gene: TRBJ1-1
CDR3 DNA: TGCAGCGTCACAGAAATGAACACTGAAGCTTTCTTT
CDR3 protein: CSVTEMNTEAFF

V gene: TRBV7-2
D gene: NA
clone size: NA
J gene: TRBJ1-1
CDR3 DNA: TGTGCCAGCAGCTTAGAGGTTTCCACTGAAGCTTTCTTT
CDR3 protein: CASSLEVSTEAFF

V gene: TRBV18
D gene: TRBD1
clone size: many
J gene: TRBJ1-3
CDR3 DNA: TGTGCCAGCTCACCAAGCGAGACAGGGATTCACACCATATATTTT
CDR3 protein: CASSPSETGIHTIYF